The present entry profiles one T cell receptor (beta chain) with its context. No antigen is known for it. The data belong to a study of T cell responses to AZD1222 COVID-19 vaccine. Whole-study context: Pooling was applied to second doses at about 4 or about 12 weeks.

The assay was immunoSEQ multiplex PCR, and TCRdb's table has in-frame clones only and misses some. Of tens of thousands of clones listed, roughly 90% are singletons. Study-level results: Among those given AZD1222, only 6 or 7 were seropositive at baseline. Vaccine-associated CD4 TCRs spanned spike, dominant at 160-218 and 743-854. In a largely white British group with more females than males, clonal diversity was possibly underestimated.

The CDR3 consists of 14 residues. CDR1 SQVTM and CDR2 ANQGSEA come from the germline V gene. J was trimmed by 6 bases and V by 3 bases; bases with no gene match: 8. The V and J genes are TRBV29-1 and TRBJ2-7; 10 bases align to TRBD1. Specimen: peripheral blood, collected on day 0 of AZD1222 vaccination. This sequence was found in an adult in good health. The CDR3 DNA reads TGCAGCGTTGAGGTGACAGGGGGCCAGGTCGAGCAGTACTTC. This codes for CSVEVTGGQVEQYF.